This T cell receptor (beta chain) was observed in a study of shared clonotypes between healthy human individuals. Method: immunoSEQ multiplex PCR; TCRdb's copy keeps in-frame clones and lacks some. Found here are about 1 million clones, about 80% of them singletons; the top ten hold approximately 1.3%. Germline V gene sequence: CDR1 MDHEN, CDR2 SYDVKM. This CDR3 is 15 amino acids long. V gave up 2 bases and J gave up 5 bases, with 15 bases separating them. The TCR sequence derives from a man aged 18 to 29 in good health. The sequenced sample consisted of memory CD4+ T cells sorted from blood. The subset: CD45RA-negative fraction. V gene TRBV28 combines with J gene TRBJ1-2; weak D call: TRBD1 (5 bases). The DNA of the CDR3 is TGTGCCAGCAGTTTAGGTCCCTGGGGGGGGTATGGCTACACCTTC. It is translated as CASSLGPWGGYGYTF.